These 8 T cell receptor beta chains were all obtained from the same sample, sequenced in a study of CXCR3-negative and CXCR3-positive naive CD8 T cells. General study points: Relative to CXCR3-negative naive cells, CXCR3-positive naive cells had more hydrophobic TRB CDR3s.

With UMI labels, 5' RACE was used to prepare the TRB cDNA libraries. Each CDR3 protein gets one entry in TCRdb, which reprocessed the 5' RACE reads and gives no DNA. The sample data list 130,000 or so distinct CDR3 sequences. Antigen specificity for these receptors is unknown. The sequenced sample consisted of naive CXCR3+ CD8+ T cells from blood. Documented subset: CD45RO-CCR7+CD27+CD95- naive CD8+ T cells expressing CXCR3 (TNR3+). Receptors were obtained from a human donor in good health. Some clones in this sample may be carry-over from other donors' samples.

The V and J genes are TRBV6-6 and TRBJ2-7; TCRdb designates TRBD1, a call that cannot be tested without DNA. The CDR3 runs 19 residues. Germline V gene sequence: CDR1 MNHNY, CDR2 SVGAGI (reference sequence). The CDR3 loop is CASSYSPIILTGGNYEQYF.

The V call is TRBV3-1, the J call TRBJ2-7; TCRdb returns TRBD1, unconfirmable since there is no DNA. The CDR3 runs to 15 residues. The germline gives CDR1 LGHDT, CDR2 YNNKEL (reference sequence). The CDR3 sequence: CASSQLGGAVKEQCF.

The chain couples TRBV7-3 to TRBJ2-5. From germline, CDR1 is SGHTA and CDR2 FQGTGA. The CDR3 runs 13 residues. CDR3 amino acids: CASSVTDQETQYF.

This chain uses TRBV23-1 with TRBJ2-4. TRBV23-1 is an ORF; its function is uncertain. The CDR3 runs to 18 residues. CDR3 sequence: CASSHCLMSMEAKNIQYF.

The chain employs TRBV7-3 and TRBJ1-1. Germline V gene data show CDR1 as SGHTA and CDR2 as FQGTGA. This CDR3 is 12 amino acids long. The CDR3 protein is CAPKEGFAEAFF. Complete variable domain (other parts from reference TRBV7-3 and TRBJ1-1): GAGVSQTPSNKVTEKGKYVELRCDPISGHTALYWYRQSLGQGPEFLIYFQGTGAADDSGLPNDRFFAVRPEGSVSTLKIQRTERGDSAVYLCAPKEGFAEAFFGQGTRLTVV.

The gene calls are TRBV20-1 and TRBJ2-7. The CDR3 consists of 12 residues. Germline V CDR1 and CDR2: DFQATT, SNEGSKA (reference sequence). CDR3 region: CSARTSSYEQYF.

The rearrangement links TRBV28 to TRBJ2-3; with no DNA, the TCRdb D assignment of TRBD1 cannot be verified. This CDR3 comprises 15 residues. Germline CDR1 reads MDHEN; CDR2 reads SYDVKM. CDR3: CASTPGWGGTDTQYF.

The V call is TRBV20-1, the J call TRBJ2-7. CDR3 length: 13 residues. Germline CDR1 reads DFQATT; CDR2 reads SNEGSKA (reference sequence). The CDR3 is CSARAFGAYEQYF.